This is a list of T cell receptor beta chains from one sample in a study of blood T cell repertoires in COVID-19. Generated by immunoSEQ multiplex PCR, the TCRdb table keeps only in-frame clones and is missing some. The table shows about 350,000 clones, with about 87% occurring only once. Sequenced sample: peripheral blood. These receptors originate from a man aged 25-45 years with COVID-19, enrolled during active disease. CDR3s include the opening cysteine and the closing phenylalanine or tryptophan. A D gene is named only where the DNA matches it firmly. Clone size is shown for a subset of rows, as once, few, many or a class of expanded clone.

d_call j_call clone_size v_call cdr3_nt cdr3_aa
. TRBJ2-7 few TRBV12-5 TGTGCTAGTGGTTTCGGCGGAGGAACCTACGAGCAGTACTTC CASGFGGGTYEQYF
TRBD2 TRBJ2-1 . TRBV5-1 TGCGCCAGCAGCCCTAGCGGGTTCCCCTACAATGAGCAGTTCTTC CASSPSGFPYNEQFF
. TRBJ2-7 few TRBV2 TGTGCCAGCAGTTCACAGGCGGAGCAGTACTTC CASSSQAEQYF
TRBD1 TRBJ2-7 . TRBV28 TGTGCCAGCAAGCCGACAGGGATTCCCTACGAGCAGTACTTC CASKPTGIPYEQYF
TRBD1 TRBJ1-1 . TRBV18 TGTGCCAGCTCACCATCTCAGGGGGCGAACACTGAAGCTTTCTTT CASSPSQGANTEAFF
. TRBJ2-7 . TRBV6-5 TGTGCCAGCAGTTCAGGCAGCTACGAGCAGTACTTC CASSSGSYEQYF
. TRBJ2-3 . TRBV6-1 TGTGCCAGCAGTGAACTCGGGAGCACAGATACGCAGTATTTT CASSELGSTDTQYF
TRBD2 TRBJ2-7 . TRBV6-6 TGTGCCAGCAGTACTAGCGGGAGAGGCTACGAGCAGTACTTC CASSTSGRGYEQYF
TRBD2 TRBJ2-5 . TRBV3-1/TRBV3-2 TGTGCCAGCAGCCCGGGACTAGCGGAGGCTCGAGAAGAGACCCAGTACTTC CASSPGLAEAREETQYF
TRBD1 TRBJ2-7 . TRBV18 TGTGCCAGCTCACCCCGGGACAGCTCCTACGAGCAGTACTTC CASSPRDSSYEQYF
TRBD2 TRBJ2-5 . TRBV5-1 TGCGCCAGCAGCTTTTCCGGAGCGGGAGTACAAGAGACCCAGTACTTC CASSFSGAGVQETQYF
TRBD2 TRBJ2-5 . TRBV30 TGTGCCTGGAGTGGGACTAGCGGGAGTCTCCAAGAGACCCAGTACTTC CAWSGTSGSLQETQYF
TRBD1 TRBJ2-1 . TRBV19 TGTGCCAGTAGGATCGGGACAGGGGGCATCAATGAGCAGTTCTTC CASRIGTGGINEQFF
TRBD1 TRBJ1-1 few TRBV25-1 TGTGCCAGCAGTGAATATGGTAGGCAGGGGGCTCTTGTTGAAGCTTTCTTT CASSEYGRQGALVEAFF
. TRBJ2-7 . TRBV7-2 TGTGCCAGCAGCTTAGCGGGTTATAGCTATGAGGACGAGCAGTACTTC CASSLAGYSYEDEQYF
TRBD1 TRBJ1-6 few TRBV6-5 TGTGCCAGCAGTTACGGGGGGACAGGTAATTCACCCCTCCACTTT CASSYGGTGNSPLHF
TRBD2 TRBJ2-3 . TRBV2 TGTGCCAGCAGTGAGGGACTAGCGGGGATCACAGATACGCAGTATTTT CASSEGLAGITDTQYF
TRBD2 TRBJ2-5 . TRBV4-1 TGCGCCAGCAGCCAAGAAAGGACTAGCGGGACCCAAGAGACCCAGTACTTC CASSQERTSGTQETQYF
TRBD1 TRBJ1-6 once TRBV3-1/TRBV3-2 TGTGCCAGCAGCCAAGAGGGGGCAGGGGGTAATTCACCCCTCCACTTT CASSQEGAGGNSPLHF
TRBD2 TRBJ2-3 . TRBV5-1 TGCGCCAGCAGCTTGCGCGGGACTAGCGGGACGGGCACAGATACGCAGTATTTT CASSLRGTSGTGTDTQYF
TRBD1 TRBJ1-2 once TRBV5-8 TGTGCCAGCAGCCGACGACAGGGTTCCTCTGGCTACACCTTC CASSRRQGSSGYTF
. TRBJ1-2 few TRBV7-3 TGTGCCAGCAGCTTACAGGGACAAGGCTATGGCTACACCTTC CASSLQGQGYGYTF
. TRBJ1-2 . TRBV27 TGTGCCAGCAGTTTGTCAGATAACTATGGCTACACCTTC CASSLSDNYGYTF